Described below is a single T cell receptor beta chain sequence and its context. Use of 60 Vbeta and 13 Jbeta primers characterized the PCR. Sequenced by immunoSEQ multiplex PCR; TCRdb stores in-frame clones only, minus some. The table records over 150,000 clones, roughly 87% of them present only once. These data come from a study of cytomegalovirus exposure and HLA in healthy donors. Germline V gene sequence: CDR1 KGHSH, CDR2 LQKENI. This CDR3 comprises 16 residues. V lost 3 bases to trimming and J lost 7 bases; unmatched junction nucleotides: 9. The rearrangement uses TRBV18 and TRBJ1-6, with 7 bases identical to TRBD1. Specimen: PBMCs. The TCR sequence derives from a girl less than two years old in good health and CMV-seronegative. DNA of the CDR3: TGTGCCAGCTCACCCCGCCCAGGGGGAAACAATTCACCCCTCCACTTT. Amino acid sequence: CASSPRPGGNNSPLHF.